Presented here are 8 T cell receptor beta chains from one specimen sequenced in a study of blood T cells in healthy people across ages. The second PCR ran about 6 to 12 cycles with a sample-barcoded 5' primer and J-beta primers. TCRdb fed the 5' RACE reads into MiXCR, producing one record per CDR3 protein. The sample consists of hundreds of thousands of distinct CDR3 sequences, roughly 20% of them appearing once. The sequencing input was blood. These receptors were taken from a man aged 65-85 years in good health.

Points on this clonotype: A much more abundant neighbour one base away suggests this may be a read error. This chain links TRBV7-9 with TRBJ2-1; D is possibly TRBD1 or TRBD2 (6 bases each). Between the trimmed V and J ends, which lost 1 base and 8 bases, there was a span of 12 bases. Germline-derived CDR1 and CDR2 are SEHNR and FQNEAQ (reference sequence). The CDR3 totals 14 residues. The CDR3 DNA reads as TGTGCCAGCAGCTTAGGCTCAGGGGAGGATGAGCAGTTCTTC. It is translated as CASSLGSGEDEQFF. Full variable domain (missing parts from reference TRBV7-9 and TRBJ2-1): DTGVSQNPRHKITKRGQNVTFRCDPISEHNRLYWYRQTLGQGPEFLTYFQNEAQLEKSRLLSDRFSAERPKGSFSTLEIQRTEQGDSAMYLCASSLGSGEDEQFFGPGTRLTVL.

The sample holds a few counts of this clonotype. J is TRBJ2-7 and V is TRBV12-5, with D possibly matching TRBD1 (5 bases). V was pared by 4 bases and J by 4 bases, with 23 bases between. Germline V gene lookup returns CDR1 LGHNT and CDR2 FRNRAP. This CDR3 contains 17 residues. The DNA of the CDR3 is TGTGCTAGTGGTTCAGCCGCAGGGCTTACCAACATTTACGAGCAGTACTTC. Translated, it gives CASGSAAGLTNIYEQYF.

A few counts support this clonotype. The gene calls are TRBV5-1 and TRBJ2-3; 14 nucleotides match TRBD2. V shed 7 bases, J shed 4 bases, and the junction held 5 bases outside the gene matches. The CDR3 loop spans 15 amino acids. Germline-derived CDR1 and CDR2 are SGHRS and YFSETQ. The CDR3 nucleotides are TGCGCCAGCGGCCGACTAGCGGGAGGGGCAGATACGCAGTATTTT. Translating it yields CASGRLAGGADTQYF. Drawing the rest from reference TRBV5-1 and TRBJ2-3, the complete variable domain is KAGVTQTPRYLIKTRGQQVTLSCSPISGHRSVSWYQQTPGQGLQFLFEYFSETQRNKGNFPGRFSGRQFSNSRSEMNVSTLELGDSALYLCASGRLAGGADTQYFGPGTRLTVL.

In this sample, this clonotype turned up many times. The rearrangement joins TRBV7-9 to TRBJ2-5, with D unresolved. V gave up 6 bases and J gave up 5 bases, with 4 bases separating them. Germline CDR1 SEHNR, CDR2 FQNEAQ (reference sequence). The CDR3 extends over 10 amino acids. The CDR3 region is CASSTETQYF. The CDR3 DNA sequence: TGTGCCAGCAGTACGGAGACCCAGTACTTC.

The chain recombines TRBV6-5 with TRBJ2-1; weak D call: TRBD1 (5 bases). The length of the CDR3 is 15 residues. V was cut by 2 bases and J by 8 bases, with 16 bases left in between. CDR1 is MNHEY, CDR2 SVGAGI, per germline. CDR3 in DNA: TGTGCCAGCAGTTACCACCCGACAGTAGACTATGAGCAGTTCTTC. This translates into CASSYHPTVDYEQFF.

At least ten counts were recorded for this clonotype. The chain carries TRBV7-9 and TRBJ2-7; D is unresolved. Trimming shortened V by 5 bases and J by 1 base, and 9 bases separated the two germline ends. CDR1 SEHNR and CDR2 FQNEAQ come from the germline V gene (reference sequence). The CDR3 extends over 13 amino acids. The CDR3 is CASSPWASYEQYF. The CDR3 DNA follows: TGTGCCAGCAGCCCTTGGGCTTCCTACGAGCAGTACTTC. The whole variable domain, filled in from reference TRBV7-9 and TRBJ2-7, reads DTGVSQNPRHKITKRGQNVTFRCDPISEHNRLYWYRQTLGQGPEFLTYFQNEAQLEKSRLLSDRFSAERPKGSFSTLEIQRTEQGDSAMYLCASSPWASYEQYFGPGTRLTVT.

This clonotype was seen a few times. The chain recombines TRBV4-2 with TRBJ2-4, with D possibly TRBD2 on 6 matching bases. V lost 0 bases and J 3 bases, leaving 15 bases between the germline ends. CDR3 length: 17 residues. Germline V gene lookup returns CDR1 LGHNA and CDR2 YNFKEQ. DNA for the CDR3: TGTGCCAGCAGCCAAGAAGGTGTGGGGCGGGACAAAAACATTCAGTACTTC. This codes for CASSQEGVGRDKNIQYF.

This clonotype was observed many times. V and J are TRBV5-1 and TRBJ2-5; 12 bases match TRBD2. The CDR3 covers 15 residues. CDR1 SGHRS and CDR2 YFSETQ come from the germline V gene. V dropped 6 bases and J dropped 3; count of bases not matched to a gene: 6. CDR3 amino acids: CASMQGLAGKETQYF. CDR3 nucleotide sequence: TGCGCCAGCATGCAGGGACTAGCGGGCAAAGAGACCCAGTACTTC.